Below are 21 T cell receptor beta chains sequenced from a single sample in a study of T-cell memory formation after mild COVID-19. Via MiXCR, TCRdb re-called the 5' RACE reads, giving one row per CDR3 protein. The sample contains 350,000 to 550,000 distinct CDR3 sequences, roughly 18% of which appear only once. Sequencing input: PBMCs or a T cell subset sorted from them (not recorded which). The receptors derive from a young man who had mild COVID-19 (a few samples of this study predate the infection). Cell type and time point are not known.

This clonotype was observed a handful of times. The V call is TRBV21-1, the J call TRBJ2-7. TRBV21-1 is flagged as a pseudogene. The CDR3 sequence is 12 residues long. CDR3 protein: CAGDSSSYEQYF. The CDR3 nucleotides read TGTGCCGGAGACAGTAGCTCCTACGAGCAGTACTTC.

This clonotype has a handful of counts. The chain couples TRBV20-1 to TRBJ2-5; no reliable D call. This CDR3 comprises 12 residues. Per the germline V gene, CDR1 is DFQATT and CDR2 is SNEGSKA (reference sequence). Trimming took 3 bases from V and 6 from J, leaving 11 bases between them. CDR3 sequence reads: CSARQVSKTQYF. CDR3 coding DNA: TGCAGTGCTAGGCAGGTCAGCAAGACCCAGTACTTC.

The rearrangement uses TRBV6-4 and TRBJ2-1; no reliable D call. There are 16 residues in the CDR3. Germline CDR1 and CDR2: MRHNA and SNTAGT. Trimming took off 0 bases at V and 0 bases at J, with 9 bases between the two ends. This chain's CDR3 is CASSDSPGSSYNEQFF. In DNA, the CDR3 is TGTGCCAGCAGTGACTCTCCAGGAAGCTCCTACAATGAGCAGTTCTTC.

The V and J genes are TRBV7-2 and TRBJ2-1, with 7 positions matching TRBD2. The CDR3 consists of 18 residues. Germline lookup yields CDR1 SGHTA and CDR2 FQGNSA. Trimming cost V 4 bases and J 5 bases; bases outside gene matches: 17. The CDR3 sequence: CASSSVSSLRTRNNEQFF. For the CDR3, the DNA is TGTGCCAGCAGCTCCGTCTCCTCGTTGCGGACTAGGAACAATGAGCAGTTCTTC.

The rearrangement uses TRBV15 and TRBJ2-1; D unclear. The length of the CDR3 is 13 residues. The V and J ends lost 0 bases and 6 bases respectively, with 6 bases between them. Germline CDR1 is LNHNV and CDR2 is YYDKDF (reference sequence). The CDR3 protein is CATSRDLGNEQFF. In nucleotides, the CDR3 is TGTGCCACCAGCAGAGATCTGGGCAATGAGCAGTTCTTC.

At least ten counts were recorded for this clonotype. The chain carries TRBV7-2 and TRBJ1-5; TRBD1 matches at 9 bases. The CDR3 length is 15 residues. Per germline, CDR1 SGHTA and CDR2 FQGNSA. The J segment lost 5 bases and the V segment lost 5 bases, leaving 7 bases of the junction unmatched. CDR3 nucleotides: TGTGCCAGCAGCAAACAGGGGGCTTTGGATCAGCCCCAGCATTTT. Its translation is CASSKQGALDQPQHF.

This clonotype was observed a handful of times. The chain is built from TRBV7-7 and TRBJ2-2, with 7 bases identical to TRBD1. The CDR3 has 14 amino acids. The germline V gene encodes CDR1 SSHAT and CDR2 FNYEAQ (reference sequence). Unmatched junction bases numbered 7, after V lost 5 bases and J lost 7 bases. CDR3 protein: CASSTGQAGGELFF. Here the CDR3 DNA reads TGTGCCAGCAGCACCGGACAGGCGGGCGGGGAGCTGTTTTTT.

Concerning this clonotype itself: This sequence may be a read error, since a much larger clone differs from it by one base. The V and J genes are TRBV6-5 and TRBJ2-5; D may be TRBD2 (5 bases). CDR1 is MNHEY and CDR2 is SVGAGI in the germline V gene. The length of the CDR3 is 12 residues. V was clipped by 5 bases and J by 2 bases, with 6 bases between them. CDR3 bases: TGTGCCAGCAGTAGGGAGCAAGAGACCCAGTACTTC. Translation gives CASSREQETQYF.

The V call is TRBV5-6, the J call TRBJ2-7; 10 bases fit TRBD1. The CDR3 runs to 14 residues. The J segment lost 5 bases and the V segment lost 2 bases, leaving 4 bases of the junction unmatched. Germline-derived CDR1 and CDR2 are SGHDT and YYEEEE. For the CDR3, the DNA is TGTGCCAGCAGCTTCGGGACAGGGGTCGACGAGCAGTACTTC. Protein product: CASSFGTGVDEQYF.

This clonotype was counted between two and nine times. In DNA, the CDR3 is TGCGCCAGCAGCGCCCGGACAGGGGTTTACGAGACCCAGTACTTC. Encoded protein: CASSARTGVYETQYF. This chain connects TRBV5-1 to TRBJ2-5; the match to TRBD1 covers 9 bases. Per germline, CDR1 SGHRS and CDR2 YFSETQ. CDR3 size: 15 residues. V lost 4 bases, J lost 5 bases, and 9 bases stayed unmatched.

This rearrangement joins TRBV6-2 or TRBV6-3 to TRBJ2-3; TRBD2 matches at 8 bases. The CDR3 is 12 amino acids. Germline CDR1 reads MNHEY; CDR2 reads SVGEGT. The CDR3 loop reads CAVRGGTDTQYF. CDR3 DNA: TGTGCAGTACGGGGGGGAACAGATACGCAGTATTTT.

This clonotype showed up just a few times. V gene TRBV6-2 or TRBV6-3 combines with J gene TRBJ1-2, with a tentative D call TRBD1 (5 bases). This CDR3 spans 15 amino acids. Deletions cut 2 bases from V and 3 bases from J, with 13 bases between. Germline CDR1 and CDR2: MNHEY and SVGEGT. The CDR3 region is CASSYLLLGDYGYTF. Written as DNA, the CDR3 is TGTGCCAGCAGTTACCTGCTTTTGGGGGACTATGGCTACACCTTC.

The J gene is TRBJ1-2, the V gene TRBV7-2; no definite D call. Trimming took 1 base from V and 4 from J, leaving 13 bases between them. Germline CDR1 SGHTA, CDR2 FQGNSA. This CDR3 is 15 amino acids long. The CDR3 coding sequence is TGTGCCAGCAGCTTAGGAGGTCCCTCAGGCTATGGCTACACCTTC. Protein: CASSLGGPSGYGYTF.

The CDR3 coding sequence is TGCGCCAGCAGCCAAGATCTACTGACGGAGAGCTCTGGAAACACCATATATTTT. It is translated as CASSQDLLTESSGNTIYF. J is TRBJ1-3 and V is TRBV4-3; D is uncertain. The V gene's germline CDR1 is LGHNA and CDR2 YSLEER. The CDR3 contains 18 residues. The V gene lost 0 bases and the J gene lost 0 bases, with 15 bases spanning the gap.

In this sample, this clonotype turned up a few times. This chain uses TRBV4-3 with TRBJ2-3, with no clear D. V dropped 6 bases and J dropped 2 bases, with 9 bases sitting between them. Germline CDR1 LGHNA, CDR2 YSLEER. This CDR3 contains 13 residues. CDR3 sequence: CASSLRFTDTQYF. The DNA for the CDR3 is TGCGCCAGCAGTTTGAGGTTCACAGATACGCAGTATTTT.

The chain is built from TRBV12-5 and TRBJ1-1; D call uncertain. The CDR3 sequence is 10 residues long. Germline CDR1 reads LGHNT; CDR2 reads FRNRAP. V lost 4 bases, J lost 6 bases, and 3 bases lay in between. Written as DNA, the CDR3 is TGTGCTAGTGGTTCACCTGAAGCTTTCTTT. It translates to CASGSPEAFF.

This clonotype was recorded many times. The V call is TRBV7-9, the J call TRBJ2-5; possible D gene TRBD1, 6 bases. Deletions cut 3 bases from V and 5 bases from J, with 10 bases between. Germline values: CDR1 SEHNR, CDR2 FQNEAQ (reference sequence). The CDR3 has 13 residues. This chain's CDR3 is CASSFNRVETQYF. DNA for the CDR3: TGTGCCAGCAGCTTTAACAGGGTTGAGACCCAGTACTTC.

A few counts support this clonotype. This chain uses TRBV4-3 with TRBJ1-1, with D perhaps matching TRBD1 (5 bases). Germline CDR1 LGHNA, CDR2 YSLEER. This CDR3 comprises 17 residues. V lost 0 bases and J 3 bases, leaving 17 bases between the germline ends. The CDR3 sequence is CASSQEMAGRGDTEAFF. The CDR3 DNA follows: TGCGCCAGCAGCCAAGAAATGGCCGGCCGGGGGGACACTGAAGCTTTCTTT.

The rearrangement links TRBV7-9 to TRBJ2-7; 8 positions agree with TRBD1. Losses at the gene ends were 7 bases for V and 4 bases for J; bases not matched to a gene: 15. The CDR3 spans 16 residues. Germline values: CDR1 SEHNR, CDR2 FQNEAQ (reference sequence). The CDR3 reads CASTDPFWTGIYEQYV. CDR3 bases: TGTGCCAGCACCGATCCTTTCTGGACAGGGATTTACGAGCAGTACGTC.

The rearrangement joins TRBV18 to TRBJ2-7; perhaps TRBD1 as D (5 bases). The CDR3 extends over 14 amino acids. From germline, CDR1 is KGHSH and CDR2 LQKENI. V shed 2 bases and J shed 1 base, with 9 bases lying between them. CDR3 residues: CASSPMAGSYEQYF. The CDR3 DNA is TGTGCCAGCTCACCAATGGCAGGGTCCTACGAGCAGTACTTC.

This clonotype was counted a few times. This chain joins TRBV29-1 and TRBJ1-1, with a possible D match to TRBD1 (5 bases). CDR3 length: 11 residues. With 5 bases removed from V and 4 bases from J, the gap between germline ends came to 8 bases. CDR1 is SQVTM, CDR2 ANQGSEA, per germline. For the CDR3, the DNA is TGCAGCGTTTTCGACAGCACTGAAGCTTTCTTT. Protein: CSVFDSTEAFF.